This is a list of T cell receptor beta chains from one sample in a study of metastatic and nonmetastatic thyroid tumors. Using MiXCR, TCRdb re-called clones from the PCR reads. The sample shows about 20,000 clones, 20% to 25% of them seen only once. Material for sequencing was tumor tissue. Receptors were obtained from a female donor with papillary thyroid cancer or a benign thyroid nodule (not recorded which). Some clones in this sample may be carry-over from other donors' samples. CDR3s include the opening cysteine and the closing phenylalanine or tryptophan. The order of the fields is D gene, V gene, J gene, clone size, CDR3 protein, CDR3 DNA. D genes are given only for firm matches. A clone size is listed for some rows: how often the clone was seen (once, few, many), or a class if it is expanded.

>.|TRBV2|TRBJ2-7|medium-sized
CASGLYEQYF
TGTGCCAGCGGGCTCTACGAGCAGTACTTC
>TRBD2|TRBV19|TRBJ2-3|many
CASSSGLAGERFTDTQYF
TGTGCCAGTAGTTCCGGACTAGCGGGAGAGCGTTTCACAGATACGCAGTATTTT
>TRBD2|TRBV28|TRBJ2-7|few
CASSAGTSGNFYEQYF
TGTGCCAGCAGTGCCGGGACTAGCGGAAACTTCTACGAGCAGTACTTC
>TRBD2|TRBV6-5|TRBJ2-1|.
CASSYLAGAYNEQFF
TGTGCCAGCAGTTACTTAGCGGGAGCGTACAATGAGCAGTTCTTC
>TRBD2|TRBV7-8|TRBJ2-7|.
CASSFGVAGPYEQYF
TGTGCCAGCAGCTTTGGCGTAGCGGGTCCCTACGAGCAGTACTTC
>.|TRBV20-1|TRBJ1-1|.
CSAPLRDGGTWGTEAFF
TGCAGTGCTCCACTCCGCGACGGGGGGACCTGGGGCACTGAAGCTTTCTTT
>TRBD2|TRBV20-1|TRBJ2-7|.
CSAREAGAGGTYEQYF
TGCAGTGCTAGGGAGGCTGGCGCGGGAGGAACGTACGAGCAGTACTTC
>TRBD1|TRBV20-1|TRBJ2-4|many
CSARDVQGAFGNIQYF
TGCAGTGCTAGAGATGTACAGGGGGCTTTCGGAAACATTCAGTACTTC
>TRBD1|TRBV28|TRBJ2-7|medium-sized
CASSFAGTGNYEQYF
TGTGCCAGCAGTTTCGCCGGGACAGGGAACTACGAGCAGTACTTC
>TRBD2|TRBV19|TRBJ2-2|.
CASSPSSLAGRSRELFF
TGTGCCAGTAGTCCAAGTTCACTAGCGGGGAGGTCCCGGGAGCTGTTTTTT
>.|TRBV27|TRBJ2-1|medium-sized
CASSVRGTLGEQFF
TGTGCCAGCAGTGTCAGGGGTACTCTAGGTGAGCAGTTCTTC
>.|TRBV28|TRBJ1-5|many
CASSLARLGSNQPQHF
TGTGCCAGCAGTTTAGCCCGGTTGGGGAGCAATCAGCCCCAGCATTTT
>TRBD1|TRBV2|TRBJ2-5|.
CASSEDEDRAQETQYF
TGTGCCAGCAGTGAAGACGAGGACAGGGCCCAAGAGACCCAGTACTTC
>.|TRBV6-1|TRBJ1-2|few
CAGRGRASYGYTF
TGTGCCGGCCGGGGGAGGGCGAGCTATGGCTACACCTTC
>.|TRBV2|TRBJ1-4|many
CASSPGAANEKLFF
TGTGCCAGCAGCCCAGGGGCGGCTAATGAAAAACTGTTTTTT
>.|TRBV7-3|TRBJ1-5|many
CASSQDPSNQPQHF
TGTGCCAGCAGCCAAGACCCTAGCAATCAGCCCCAGCATTTT
>.|TRBV7-8|TRBJ1-3|medium-sized
CASSNRHSTSSGNTIYF
TGTGCCAGCAGCAACCGACACTCGACGAGCTCTGGAAACACCATATATTTT